A selection of T cell receptor beta chains follows, all from one sample in a study of cytomegalovirus exposure and HLA in healthy donors. Clones were read by immunoSEQ multiplex PCR, and TCRdb kept only the in-frame ones, dropping some. There are about 53,000 clones in the sample; 92% occur only once, and around 1.4% lies in the top ten. Sequenced: PBMCs. The receptors here all came from a man in his late teens or twenties in good health and CMV-seronegative. CDR3s include the opening cysteine and the closing phenylalanine or tryptophan. A D gene is named only where the DNA matches it firmly. A clone size is listed for some rows: how often the clone was seen (once, few, many), or a class if it is expanded.

v_call,d_call,j_call,clone_size,cdr3_nt,cdr3_aa
TRBV4-2,TRBD1,TRBJ2-1,once,TGTGCCAGCAGCCCTAGAGAGCAGGGGGCCTACAATGAGCAGTTCTTC,CASSPREQGAYNEQFF
TRBV18,TRBD1,TRBJ2-1,few,TGTGCCAGCTCACCTAGACAGGGTAGGGATGAGCAGTTCTTC,CASSPRQGRDEQFF
TRBV7-8,TRBD2,TRBJ2-1,NA,TGTGCCAGCAGCTTGGGACTAGCGGGAGGCCTCTACAATGAGCAGTTCTTC,CASSLGLAGGLYNEQFF
TRBV3-2,NA,TRBJ2-3,NA,TGTGCCAGCAAGCCTTTTGAGTATTTT,CASKPFEYF
TRBV11-2,TRBD2,TRBJ2-3,NA,TGTGCCAGCAGCATCCAAAAGACTAGCGGGAGGGAAGATACGCAGTATTTT,CASSIQKTSGREDTQYF
TRBV4-2,NA,TRBJ2-7,few,TGTGCCAGCAGCCAAGTAAGTAGTTTAAGAGGGAAGGGGGTGGACGAGCAGTACTTC,CASSQVSSLRGKGVDEQYF
TRBV7-2,TRBD1,TRBJ2-7,NA,TGTGCCAGCATTAGGGGGCTCGGCTACGAGCAGTACTTC,CASIRGLGYEQYF
TRBV2,NA,TRBJ1-5,NA,TGTGCCAGCTCCGATAGCGGCAATCAGCCCCAGCATTTT,CASSDSGNQPQHF
TRBV5-6,TRBD1,TRBJ2-7,NA,TGTGCCAGCAGCTTGTTGGGACAGGGCTACGAGCAGTACTTC,CASSLLGQGYEQYF
TRBV6-4,TRBD1,TRBJ1-1,NA,TGTGCCAGCAGTGCCGTCTACAGGGGAACTGAAGCTTTCTTT,CASSAVYRGTEAFF
TRBV28,TRBD1,TRBJ1-1,NA,TGTGCCAGCAGTTTTCTCGGGACAGGGAGCGCTGAAGCTTTCTTT,CASSFLGTGSAEAFF
TRBV7-8,NA,TRBJ1-5,NA,TGTGCCAGCAGCTTAGTCGGGGTTTATAGCAATCAGCCCCAGCATTTT,CASSLVGVYSNQPQHF
TRBV6-4,TRBD1,TRBJ1-2,NA,TGTGCCAGCAGTGAAGGGACAGGGCGCGGCTACACCTTC,CASSEGTGRGYTF
TRBV5-4,TRBD2,TRBJ2-7,NA,TGTGCCAGCAGCGGCGGGACTAGCGGAGGTGGGAACGAGCAGTACTTC,CASSGGTSGGGNEQYF
TRBV7-8,TRBD1,TRBJ2-6,NA,TGTGCCAGCAGCCTCCGGACAGGGGCTGGGGCCAACGTCCTGACTTTC,CASSLRTGAGANVLTF
TRBV9,NA,TRBJ2-3,NA,TGTGCCAGCAGCTTACTAGCCGGAGGGGCAGATACGCAGTATTTT,CASSLLAGGADTQYF
TRBV5-5,NA,TRBJ2-4,NA,TGTGCCAGCAGCTTGTCTTGGGCCGACTTGGGGGGACCCAAAAACATTCAGTACTTC,CASSLSWADLGGPKNIQYF